The present entry profiles one TCR beta chain with its context. Its specificity is not known. At one boundary the junction diverges from the germline segment, which might be a read error. Looked up from germline, CDR1 is SGHKS and CDR2 is YYEKEE (reference sequence). The CDR3 loop spans 10 amino acids. Criteria for exclusion of patients were uncontrolled infection, other autoimmune disease, pregnancy or lactation. Each 10 ml fresh peripheral blood draw supplied the PBMCs. From RNA transcripts, TCR beta CDR3 regions were amplified. First-round RT-PCR with HTBI primers amplified the TCR CDR3 region. TCRdb passed the multiplex PCR reads through MiXCR, listing each CDR3 protein once. In the table there are 750,000 to 950,000 distinct CDR3 sequences, about 38% of which are singletons. This specimen belongs to a study of T cells in Graves' hyperthyroidism and ophthalmopathy. Turning to the study itself: The initial diagnosis was the point when peripheral blood was collected, ahead of any treatment. Study-wide results and limits: In the blood, most expanded thyroid clonotypes above 0.001 appeared as well.

The TCR originated in a man in his late teens or twenties with Graves' hyperthyroidism. This chain links TRBV5-5 with TRBJ2-5, with unresolved D. Sequences were obtained from blood. DNA for the CDR3: TGCGCCAGCAGCCAAGAGGCCCAGTACTTC. It translates to CASSQEAQYF. The complete variable domain, with remaining parts taken from reference TRBV5-5 and TRBJ2-5, reads DAGVTQSPTHLIKTRGQQVTLRCSPISGHKSVSWYQQVLGQGPQFIFQYYEKEERGRGNFPDRFSARQFPNYSSELNVNALLLGDSALYLCASSQEAQYFGPGTRLLVL.